The T cell receptor beta chain described here comes from a study of T-cell reconstitution after alpha-beta-depleted transplantation in children. General study points: The origin of high day-60 TCRbeta diversity in some patients lay in surviving recipient T cells and thymic progenitors.

In its sample, this clonotype was seen many times. The antigen remains unidentified. V was cut by 2 bases and J by 6 bases, with 11 bases left in between. CDR3 length equals 13 residues. The TCRbeta library was prepared with unique molecular identifiers. Via MiXCR, TCRdb re-called the PCR reads, giving one row per CDR3 protein. The sample holds 250,000 to 300,000 distinct CDR3 sequences, about 9.5% seen once. This clonotype was obtained from a boy less than two years old with acute myeloid leukemia, due to receive a stem cell transplant. This sample comprised PBMCs, obtained before TCRalphabeta/CD19-depleted stem cell transplant. V and J are TRBV12-3 or TRBV12-4 and TRBJ2-7; D perhaps matches TRBD2 (6 bases). The CDR3 reads CASSLLRGGEQYF. As DNA, the CDR3 is TGTGCCAGCAGTTTACTCCGGGGAGGCGAGCAGTACTTC.